The entry below describes one TCR beta chain. Its specificity is not known. Documented treatment: 19 received Ad26.COV2.S at low or high dose, single or two shots; about 5 received placebo; per-sample allocation not given. The study sampled participants on day 63 after the first vaccine or placebo injection. Vaccination employed an Ad26 vector expressing the Wuhan-strain SARS-CoV-2 spike. The sample comes from a study of Ad26.COV2.S vaccination and SARS-CoV-2 variants. Across the study: Of the COV1001 trial arms, the Ad26.COV2.S arm included the donor. In the study, Ad26.COV2.S was injected intramuscularly once, or twice 56 days apart. Study results and caveats: Vaccinated and placebo-treated recipients had similar non-spike TCR breadth.

The germline V gene has CDR1 MNHEY and CDR2 SVGAGI. V lost 0 bases to trimming and J lost 6 bases, with 14 bases between them. This CDR3 is built from 15 residues. TCRdb's copy holds only in-frame clones and misses some; the assay was immunoSEQ multiplex PCR. This table holds a few hundred thousand clones, roughly 84% found once. The material was peripheral blood, obtained in a trial of Ad26.COV2.S vaccine versus placebo. This receptor was obtained from a person between 18 and 59 years old who received the Ad26.COV2.S COVID-19 vaccine or a placebo. The rearrangement uses TRBV6-5 and TRBJ1-2, with TRBD1 as a possible D gene (5 bases). CDR3 bases: TGTGCCAGCAGTTACTCGGGACCGGGCCCTGATGGCTACACCTTC. Its protein is CASSYSGPGPDGYTF.